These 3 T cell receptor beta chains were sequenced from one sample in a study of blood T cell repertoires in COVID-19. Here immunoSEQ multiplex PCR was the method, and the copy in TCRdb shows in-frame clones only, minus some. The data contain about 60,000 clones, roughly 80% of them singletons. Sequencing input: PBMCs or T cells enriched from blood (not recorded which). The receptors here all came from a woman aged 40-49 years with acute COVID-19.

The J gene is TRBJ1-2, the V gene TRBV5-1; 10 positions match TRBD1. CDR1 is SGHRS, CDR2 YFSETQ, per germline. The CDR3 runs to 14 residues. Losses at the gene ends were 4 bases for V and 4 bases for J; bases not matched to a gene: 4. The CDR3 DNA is TGCGCCAGCAGCCCGGGACAGGGGCCCTATGGCTACACCTTC. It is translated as CASSPGQGPYGYTF. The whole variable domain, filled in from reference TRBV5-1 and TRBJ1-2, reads KAGVTQTPRYLIKTRGQQVTLSCSPISGHRSVSWYQQTPGQGLQFLFEYFSETQRNKGNFPGRFSGRQFSNSRSEMNVSTLELGDSALYLCASSPGQGPYGYTFGSGTRLTVV.

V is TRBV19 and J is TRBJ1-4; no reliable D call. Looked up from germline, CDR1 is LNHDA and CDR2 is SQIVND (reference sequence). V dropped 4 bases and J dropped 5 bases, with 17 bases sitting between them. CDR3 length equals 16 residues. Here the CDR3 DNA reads TGTGCCAGTAGTACAGGAAAGGGCGCGGGCAATGAAAAACTGTTTTTT. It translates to CASSTGKGAGNEKLFF.

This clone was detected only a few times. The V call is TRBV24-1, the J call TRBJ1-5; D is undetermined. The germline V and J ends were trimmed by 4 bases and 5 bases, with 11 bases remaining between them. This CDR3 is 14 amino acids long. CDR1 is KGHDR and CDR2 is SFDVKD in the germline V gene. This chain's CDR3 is CATSEGGWHQPQHF. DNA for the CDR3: TGTGCCACCAGTGAGGGAGGGTGGCATCAGCCCCAGCATTTT.